This T cell receptor (beta chain) is drawn from a study of shared clonotypes between healthy human individuals. CD8 cells classed as naive were CD45RO-negative and positively selected for CCR7, excluding terminally differentiated effector memory CD45RA+ cells. The CDR3 extends over 17 amino acids. Germline V lookup: CDR1 ENHRY, CDR2 SYGVKD. Unmatched junction bases numbered 7, after V lost 0 bases and J lost 0 bases. Sequencing was performed with immunoSEQ multiplex PCR; in TCRdb, only in-frame clones are kept and a portion is missing. The table lists about 2.1 million clones, 93% of them singletons.

The sample taken for sequencing was naive CD8+ T cells from PBMCs. The chain joins TRBV10-3 to TRBJ2-7; 8 bases line up with TRBD2. The TCR comes from a man between 18 and 29 years old in good health. Some clones in this sample may be carry-over from other donors' samples. The CDR3 bases are TGTGCCATCAGTGAGTCGAGTAGCGGGACTTACTCCTACGAGCAGTACTTC. It yields the protein CAISESSSGTYSYEQYF.